The 19 T cell receptor beta chains below all came from one sample that was sequenced in a study of T-cell memory formation after mild COVID-19. Using its own MiXCR run on the 5' RACE reads, TCRdb lists one record per CDR3 protein. Of about 560,000 distinct CDR3 sequences listed, 15% to 20% were seen once; the top ten hold about 8.6%. The specimen was PBMCs or a T cell subset sorted from them (not recorded which). Source of these receptors: an adult woman who had mild COVID-19 (a few samples of this study predate the infection). Cell type and time point are not known.

There are a few counts of this clonotype. This CDR3 reads CAWSVLRGVKTQYF. For the CDR3, the DNA is TGTGCCTGGAGTGTACTAAGGGGGGTAAAGACCCAGTACTTC. V and J are TRBV30 and TRBJ2-5, with D perhaps matching TRBD1 or TRBD2 (6 bases each). Germline CDR1 and CDR2: GTSNPN and SVGIG (reference sequence). The CDR3 has 14 amino acids. V was shortened by 0 bases and J by 6 bases, with 14 bases between the two germline ends.

V is TRBV29-1 and J is TRBJ2-5; 10 bases match TRBD1. The CDR3 extends over 14 amino acids. The junction had 8 bases not matched to a gene; V was cut back by 6 bases and J by 4 bases. Germline CDR1 is SQVTM and CDR2 is ANQGSEA. For the CDR3, the DNA is TGCAGCGTAAGACGGACAGGGGGAAGAGAGACCCAGTACTTC. This sequence encodes CSVRRTGGRETQYF.

For the CDR3, the DNA is TGTGCCAGCAGCCCCCCCGAGAGGTTGAACTATGGCTACACCTTC. This encodes CASSPPERLNYGYTF. This chain uses TRBV7-2 with TRBJ1-2; D call uncertain. This CDR3 is 15 amino acids long. Between the trimmed V and J ends, which lost 5 bases and 2 bases, there was a span of 15 bases. Germline values: CDR1 SGHTA, CDR2 FQGNSA.

V and J are TRBV5-1 and TRBJ1-6; no definite D call. The germline gives CDR1 SGHRS, CDR2 YFSETQ. The CDR3 covers 16 residues. The V and J ends lost 0 bases and 5 bases respectively, with 12 bases between them. In nucleotides, the CDR3 is TGCGCCAGCAGCTTGGCCGGTCCAGAAAATAATTCACCCCTCCACTTT. Its protein is CASSLAGPENNSPLHF.

The chain recombines TRBV29-1 with TRBJ2-1; no definite D call. Germline values: CDR1 SQVTM, CDR2 ANQGSEA. V lost 0 bases to trimming and J lost 9 bases, with 6 bases between them. The CDR3 totals 11 residues. CDR3 sequence (DNA): TGCAGCGTTGAAGATCACGGTGAGCAGTTCTTC. Translated: CSVEDHGEQFF.

The CDR3: CASLPSGSTDTQYF. CDR3 DNA: TGTGCCAGCCTACCTAGCGGGAGCACAGATACGCAGTATTTT. The chain recombines TRBV12-3 or TRBV12-4 with TRBJ2-3; the match to TRBD2 covers 8 bases. J lost 0 bases, V lost 8 bases, and 4 bases had no gene match. This CDR3 comprises 14 residues.

There are a few counts of this clonotype. V and J are TRBV2 and TRBJ2-2; the match to TRBD1 covers 9 bases. Germline V gives CDR1 SNHLY, CDR2 FYNNEI. With V trimmed by 0 bases and J by 6 bases, 14 bases remained unmatched. This CDR3 has 19 amino acids. The CDR3 nucleotides read TGTGCCAGCAGTGAAGCGCTTTACCCGGGACAGGGTTTCGCCGGGGAGCTGTTTTTT. It codes for CASSEALYPGQGFAGELFF.

This clonotype was seen a few times. The gene calls are TRBV11-2 and TRBJ1-6; D is unclear. The CDR3 covers 18 residues. Germline CDR1 reads SGHAT; CDR2 reads FQNNGV. The germline V and J ends were trimmed by 3 bases and 9 bases, with 24 bases remaining between them. CDR3 sequence (DNA): TGTGCCAGCAGCTTTCTCGGGATTCGAAGGCTGGAGGGTTCACCCCTCCACTTT. Its protein product is CASSFLGIRRLEGSPLHF.

This clonotype was observed a handful of times. The V gene is TRBV5-1, the J gene TRBJ1-3, with no clear D. Per germline, CDR1 SGHRS and CDR2 YFSETQ. The CDR3 consists of 15 residues. Trimming stripped 0 bases from V and 2 bases from J, with 9 bases between. Here the CDR3 DNA reads TGCGCCAGCAGCTTGGTAGGAGTTCCTGGAAACACCATATATTTT. It specifies CASSLVGVPGNTIYF.

This clonotype was observed a few times. The J gene is TRBJ1-3, the V gene TRBV6-5; D might be TRBD1 (6 bases). This CDR3 has 15 residues. Germline CDR1 is MNHEY and CDR2 is SVGAGI. Trimming pared 6 bases from V and 2 bases from J, leaving 14 bases between. The CDR3 loop reads CASSLTGVAGNTIYF. CDR3 DNA: TGTGCCAGCAGCCTGACAGGAGTCGCTGGAAACACCATATATTTT.

V gene TRBV7-2 combines with J gene TRBJ2-7; D perhaps matches TRBD1 (6 bases). The CDR3 is 16 amino acids. Germline V CDR1 and CDR2: SGHTA, FQGNSA. The V end was cut by 0 bases, the J end by 0 bases, with 12 bases between. CDR3 bases: TGTGCCAGCAGCTTAGCTCCCGGGACATACTCCTACGAGCAGTACTTC. Its protein product is CASSLAPGTYSYEQYF.

This chain links TRBV9 with TRBJ2-3, with D uncertain. Germline values: CDR1 SGDLS, CDR2 YYNGEE. CDR3 length: 15 residues. V lost 4 bases and J lost 2, with 14 bases in between. CDR3 sequence reads: CASSPIDVYTDTQYF. The CDR3 DNA reads TGTGCCAGCAGCCCTATTGACGTCTACACAGATACGCAGTATTTT.

This clonotype occurred a few times. The J gene is TRBJ2-3, the V gene TRBV6-5, with D perhaps given as TRBD1 or TRBD2 (5 bases each). There are 16 residues in the CDR3. Trimming removed 2 bases at V and 2 bases at J, with 14 bases between. CDR1 is MNHEY and CDR2 is SVGAGI in the germline V gene. CDR3 residues: CASSYIGATATDTQYF. The CDR3 nucleotides are TGTGCCAGCAGTTACATCGGGGCTACTGCCACAGATACGCAGTATTTT.

The gene calls are TRBV6-6 and TRBJ1-4, with unresolved D. There are 14 residues in the CDR3. Trimming took off 8 bases at V and 3 bases at J, with 13 bases between the two ends. Germline loops: CDR1 MNHNY, CDR2 SVGAGI (reference sequence). In DNA form, the CDR3 reads TGTGCCAGCTATACTGGTCGAGCTAATGAAAAACTGTTTTTT. As protein: CASYTGRANEKLFF.

The rearrangement uses TRBV7-9 and TRBJ2-7, with TRBD2 matching 10 bases. The V gene end was trimmed by 5 bases and the J gene end by 4 bases; junction bases not matched to a gene: 2. The germline V gene encodes CDR1 SEHNR and CDR2 FQNEAQ (reference sequence). This CDR3 spans 13 amino acids. CDR3 sequence: CASSGLAEYEQYF. In DNA form, the CDR3 reads TGTGCCAGCAGCGGACTAGCGGAATACGAGCAGTACTTC.

This chain's CDR3 is CASSLNSGSSYEQYF. CDR3 DNA sequence: TGTGCCAGCAGTTTAAACTCGGGCAGCTCCTACGAGCAGTACTTC. The genes are TRBV12-3 or TRBV12-4 and TRBJ2-7; D remains ambiguous. Trimming took off 2 bases at V and 0 bases at J, with 11 bases between the two ends. This CDR3 has 15 amino acids.

CDR3 DNA sequence: TGCGCCAGCAGCCAAGAACTACAGGGGAACACCATATATTTT. Its protein product is CASSQELQGNTIYF. The V gene is TRBV4-1, the J gene TRBJ1-3, with 7 bases aligning to TRBD1. Germline CDR1 reads MGHRA; CDR2 reads YSYEKL. The J segment lost 7 bases and the V segment lost 0 bases, leaving 3 bases of the junction unmatched. The CDR3 has 14 residues.

This clonotype was seen more than once but under ten times. The V and J genes are TRBV5-1 and TRBJ2-3; D may correspond to TRBD1 or TRBD2 (6 bases each). With 0 bases removed from V and 0 bases from J, the gap between germline ends came to 11 bases. Germline-derived CDR1 and CDR2 are SGHRS and YFSETQ. The CDR3 extends over 16 amino acids. The CDR3 region is CASSLVGGSSTDTQYF. In nucleotides, the CDR3 is TGCGCCAGCAGCTTGGTAGGGGGGTCTAGCACAGATACGCAGTATTTT.

V gene TRBV5-6 combines with J gene TRBJ2-2; 9 bases agree with TRBD2. Germline CDR1 reads SGHDT; CDR2 reads YYEEEE. After removal of 4 bases from V and 7 bases from J, the junction contained 11 bases not matched to a gene. There are 16 residues in the CDR3. The CDR3 reads CASSAIGTSRGGELFF. Here the CDR3 DNA reads TGTGCCAGCAGCGCAATCGGGACTAGCAGGGGCGGGGAGCTGTTTTTT.